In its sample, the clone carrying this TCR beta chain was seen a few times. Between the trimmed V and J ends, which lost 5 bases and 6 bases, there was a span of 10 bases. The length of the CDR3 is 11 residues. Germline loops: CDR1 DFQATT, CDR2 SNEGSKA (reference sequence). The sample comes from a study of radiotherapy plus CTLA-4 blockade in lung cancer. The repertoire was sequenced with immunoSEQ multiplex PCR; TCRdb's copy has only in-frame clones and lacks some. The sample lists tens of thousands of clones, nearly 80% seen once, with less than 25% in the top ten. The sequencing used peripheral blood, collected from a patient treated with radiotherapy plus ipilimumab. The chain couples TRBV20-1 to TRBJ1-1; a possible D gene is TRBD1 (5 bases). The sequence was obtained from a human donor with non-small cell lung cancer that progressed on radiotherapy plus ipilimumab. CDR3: CSAVQVPEAFF. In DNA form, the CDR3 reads TGCAGTGCTGTACAGGTCCCTGAAGCTTTCTTT.